This T cell receptor (beta chain) was recorded in a study of shared clonotypes between healthy human individuals. Background on the study: The donors, two women and a few men, were aged 18 to 49. General observations from the study: Around 5% was the fraction of naive CD4 clonotypes found shared across a few donors. Researchers found naive subsets generally carried larger estimated richness than memory subsets.

Worth noting for this clone: The antigen remains unidentified.

Assay used: immunoSEQ multiplex PCR; TCRdb lists only in-frame clones, some missing. The sample carries 550,000 to 750,000 clones, under 95% recorded once. Terminally differentiated effector memory CD45RA+ cells were excluded by CCR7 positive selection of CD45RO-negative cells. The donor cohort consisted entirely of Caucasian adults residing in Nashville, Tennessee. Germline CDR1 is SNHLY and CDR2 is FYNNEI. This CDR3 region has 16 residues. V was clipped by 1 base and J by 2 bases, with 12 bases between them. This chain uses TRBV2 with TRBJ2-1, with D uncertain. This clonotype originated in a young man in good health. The sequenced sample was naive CD8+ T cells sorted from blood. CDR3 DNA: TGTGCCAGCAGTGAAGTGGCGGCAGGACCCTACAATGAGCAGTTCTTC. Translation gives CASSEVAAGPYNEQFF.